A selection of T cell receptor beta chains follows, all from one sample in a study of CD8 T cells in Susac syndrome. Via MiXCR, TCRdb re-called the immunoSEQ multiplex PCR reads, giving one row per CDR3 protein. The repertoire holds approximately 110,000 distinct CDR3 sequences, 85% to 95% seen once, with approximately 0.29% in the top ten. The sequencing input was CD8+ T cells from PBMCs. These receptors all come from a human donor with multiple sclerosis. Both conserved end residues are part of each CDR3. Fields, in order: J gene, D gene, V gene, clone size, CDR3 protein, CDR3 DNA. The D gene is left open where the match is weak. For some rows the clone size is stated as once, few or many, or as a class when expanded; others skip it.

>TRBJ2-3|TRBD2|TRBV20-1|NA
CSARGRATTSTDTQYF
TGCAGTGCCCGGGGGAGGGCAACGACTAGCACAGATACGCAGTATTTT
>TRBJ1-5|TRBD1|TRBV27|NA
CASSPDRADQPQHF
TGTGCCAGCAGCCCGGACAGGGCTGATCAGCCCCAGCATTTT
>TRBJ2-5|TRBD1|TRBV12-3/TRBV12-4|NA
CASSLDTLEGQGDWAQYF
TGTGCCAGCAGTTTAGATACCCTGGAGGGACAGGGGGATTGGGCCCAGTACTTC
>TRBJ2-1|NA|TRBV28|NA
CASSQLGSSYNEQFF
TGTGCCAGCAGCCAACTGGGGAGCTCCTACAATGAGCAGTTCTTC
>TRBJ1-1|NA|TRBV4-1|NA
CASSQDLGGNTEAFF
TGCGCCAGCAGCCAAGATCTTGGGGGGAACACTGAAGCTTTCTTT
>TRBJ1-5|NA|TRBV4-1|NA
CASSQGTVRASNQPQHF
TGCGCCAGCAGCCAAGGGACCGTAAGAGCTAGCAATCAGCCCCAGCATTTT
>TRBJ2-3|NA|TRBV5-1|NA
CASKESADTQYF
TGCGCCAGCAAGGAGAGCGCAGATACGCAGTATTTT
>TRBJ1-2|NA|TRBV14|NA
CASSPFGTTYGYTF
TGTGCCAGCAGCCCATTCGGGACAACCTATGGCTACACCTTC
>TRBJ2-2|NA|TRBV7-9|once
CASSFPSGVGELFF
TGTGCCAGCAGCTTCCCAAGTGGTGTCGGGGAGCTGTTTTTT
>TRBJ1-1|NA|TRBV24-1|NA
CATQDWSTEAFF
TGTGCCACCCAGGACTGGTCCACTGAAGCTTTCTTT
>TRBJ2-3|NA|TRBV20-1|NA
CSAPWTGPDTQYF
TGCAGTGCTCCCTGGACCGGCCCAGATACGCAGTATTTT
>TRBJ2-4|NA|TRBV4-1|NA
CASSHNPGHVEDF
TGCGCCAGCAGCCACAACCCTGGCCACGTCGAGGACTTC
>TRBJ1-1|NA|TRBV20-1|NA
CSADGAGAVAFF
TGCAGTGCCGATGGTGCAGGGGCGGTAGCTTTCTTT
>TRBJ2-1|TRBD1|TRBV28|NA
CASSLGRQGARAYNEQFF
TGTGCCAGCAGTTTAGGGCGGCAGGGGGCGCGGGCCTACAATGAGCAGTTCTTC
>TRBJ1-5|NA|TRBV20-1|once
CSATGPREPQHF
TGCAGTGCTACCGGGCCTCGGGAGCCCCAGCATTTT
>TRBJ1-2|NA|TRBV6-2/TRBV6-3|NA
CASSFQDGFYTF
TGTGCCAGCAGTTTCCAGGACGGGTTCTACACCTTC
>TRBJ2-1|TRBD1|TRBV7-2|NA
CASSKEGQRVFHEQFF
TGTGCCAGCAGCAAAGAGGGACAGAGAGTGTTCCATGAGCAGTTCTTC
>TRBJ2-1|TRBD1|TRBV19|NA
CASSTGTGLVNEQFF
TGTGCCAGTAGTACCGGGACAGGGTTGGTAAATGAGCAGTTCTTC
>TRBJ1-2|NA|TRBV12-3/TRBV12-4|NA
CASSPDRNLDGYTF
TGTGCCAGCAGTCCGGACAGAAACCTTGATGGCTACACCTTC
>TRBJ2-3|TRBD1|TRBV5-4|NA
CASSYLPRQGPRHTQYF
TGTGCCAGCAGCTACCTTCCCCGACAGGGGCCTAGGCATACGCAGTATTTT
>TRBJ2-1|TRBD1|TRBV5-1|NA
CASSPRAGTGYRNEQFF
TGCGCCAGCAGCCCCCGGGCCGGGACAGGGTATCGGAATGAGCAGTTCTTC
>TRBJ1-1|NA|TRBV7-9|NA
CASSLEPLRAFF
TGTGCCAGCAGCTTAGAACCACTGAGGGCTTTCTTT
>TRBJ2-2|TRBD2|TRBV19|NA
CASSSGRGGTGELFF
TGTGCCAGTAGTTCAGGGAGGGGAGGCACCGGGGAGCTGTTTTTT
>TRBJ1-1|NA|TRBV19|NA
CASSARTALNTEAFF
TGTGCCAGTAGTGCCCGGACAGCCCTGAACACTGAAGCTTTCTTT
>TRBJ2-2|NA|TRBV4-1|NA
CASSQDRGFTGELFF
TGCGCCAGCAGCCAAGATAGGGGATTCACCGGGGAGCTGTTTTTT
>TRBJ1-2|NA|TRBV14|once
CASSRSTYGYTF
TGTGCCAGCAGCCGTTCGACGTACGGCTACACCTTC
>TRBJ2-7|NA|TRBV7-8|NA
CASSLSSGVGGSVEQYF
TGTGCCAGCAGCTTATCTTCAGGGGTAGGGGGTTCGGTCGAGCAGTACTTC
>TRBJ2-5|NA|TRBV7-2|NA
CASSQPRGQETQYF
TGTGCCAGCAGCCAACCGCGCGGACAAGAGACCCAGTACTTC
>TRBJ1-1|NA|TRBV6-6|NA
CASSNRNVPEAFF
TGTGCCAGCAGTAACCGCAATGTTCCTGAAGCTTTCTTT
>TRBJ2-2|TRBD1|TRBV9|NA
CASSASRDRGFRELFF
TGTGCCAGCAGCGCCTCCCGGGACAGGGGTTTCCGGGAGCTGTTTTTT
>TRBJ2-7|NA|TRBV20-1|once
CSARVPDDGTYEQYF
TGCAGTGCTAGAGTTCCGGACGATGGGACCTACGAGCAGTACTTC
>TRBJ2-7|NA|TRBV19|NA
CASSIFWLPREQYF
TGTGCCAGTAGTATATTTTGGCTCCCACGCGAGCAGTACTTC
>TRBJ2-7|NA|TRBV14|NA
CASSQEARVYEQYF
TGTGCCAGCAGCCAAGAGGCCAGGGTCTACGAGCAGTACTTC
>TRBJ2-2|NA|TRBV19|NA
CASSSRGTGELFF
TGTGCCAGTAGTAGCAGGGGCACCGGGGAGCTGTTTTTT
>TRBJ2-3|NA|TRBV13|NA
CATGDTQYF
TGTGCCACCGGAGATACGCAGTATTTT
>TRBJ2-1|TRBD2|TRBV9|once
CASSISGGPYNEQFF
TGTGCCAGCAGCATTAGCGGGGGACCCTACAATGAGCAGTTCTTC
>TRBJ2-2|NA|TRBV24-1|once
CAVQAGELFF
TGTGCCGTACAGGCCGGGGAGCTGTTTTTT
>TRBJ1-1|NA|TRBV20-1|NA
CSAKRGLDTEAFF
TGCAGTGCAAAGCGGGGTTTGGACACTGAAGCTTTCTTT
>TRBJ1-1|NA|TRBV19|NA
CASSIASSFDTEAFF
TGTGCCAGTAGTATAGCGTCATCGTTCGACACTGAAGCTTTCTTT
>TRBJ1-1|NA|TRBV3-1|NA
CASSQDVRGRGAFF
TGTGCCAGCAGCCAAGATGTCAGGGGTCGTGGAGCTTTCTTT
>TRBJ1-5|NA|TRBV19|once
CASSIYGTRDQPQHF
TGTGCCAGTAGTATCTACGGGACTCGTGATCAGCCCCAGCATTTT
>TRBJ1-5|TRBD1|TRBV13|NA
CASSLSRGQPQHF
TGTGCCAGCAGCTTATCCAGGGGGCAGCCCCAGCATTTT
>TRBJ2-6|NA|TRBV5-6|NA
CASSLVLTGANVLTF
TGTGCCAGCAGCTTGGTGCTTACTGGGGCCAACGTCCTGACTTTC
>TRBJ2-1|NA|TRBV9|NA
CASSDYGTPNEQFF
TGTGCCAGCAGCGACTACGGGACTCCCAATGAGCAGTTCTTC
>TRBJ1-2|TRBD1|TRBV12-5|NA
CASGLGQVYGYTF
TGTGCTAGTGGTCTAGGACAGGTCTATGGCTACACCTTC
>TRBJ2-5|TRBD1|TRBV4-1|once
CASSQGQGAQETQYF
TGCGCCAGCAGCCAAGGACAGGGGGCTCAAGAGACCCAGTACTTC
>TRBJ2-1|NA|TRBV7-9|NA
CASSSQTDSSYNEQFF
TGTGCCAGCAGCTCCCAGACCGATAGCTCCTACAATGAGCAGTTCTTC
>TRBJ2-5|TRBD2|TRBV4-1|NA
CASSPGGGRSPYF
TGCGCCAGCAGCCCCGGGGGGGGGCGCTCCCCGTACTTC
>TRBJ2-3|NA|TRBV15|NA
CATLEAGSTDTQYF
TGTGCCACCCTCGAGGCGGGAAGCACAGATACGCAGTATTTT
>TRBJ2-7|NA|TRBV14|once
CASSQDEGAYEQYF
TGTGCCAGCAGCCAAGACGAGGGAGCGTACGAGCAGTACTTC